This T cell receptor beta chain was sequenced during a study of shared clonotypes between healthy human individuals. Here immunoSEQ multiplex PCR was the method, and the copy in TCRdb shows in-frame clones only, minus some. Of roughly 810,000 clones in the sample, 90% to 98% were seen once. The CDR3 covers 13 residues. Trimming took 5 bases from V and 3 from J, leaving 11 bases between them. CDR1 is SEHNR and CDR2 is FQNEAQ in the germline V gene (reference sequence). Naive-designated CD8 cells lacked CD45RO, were positively enriched for CCR7, and omitted terminally differentiated effector memory CD45RA+ cells.

This receptor was taken from a man aged 25-45 years in good health. The genes are TRBV7-9 and TRBJ2-7; the D gene could be TRBD1 or TRBD2 (5 bases each). The sample comprised naive CD8+ T cells sorted from blood. CDR3 region: CASSRDPDYEQYF. The CDR3 DNA reads as TGTGCCAGCAGCCGGGACCCAGACTACGAGCAGTACTTC.